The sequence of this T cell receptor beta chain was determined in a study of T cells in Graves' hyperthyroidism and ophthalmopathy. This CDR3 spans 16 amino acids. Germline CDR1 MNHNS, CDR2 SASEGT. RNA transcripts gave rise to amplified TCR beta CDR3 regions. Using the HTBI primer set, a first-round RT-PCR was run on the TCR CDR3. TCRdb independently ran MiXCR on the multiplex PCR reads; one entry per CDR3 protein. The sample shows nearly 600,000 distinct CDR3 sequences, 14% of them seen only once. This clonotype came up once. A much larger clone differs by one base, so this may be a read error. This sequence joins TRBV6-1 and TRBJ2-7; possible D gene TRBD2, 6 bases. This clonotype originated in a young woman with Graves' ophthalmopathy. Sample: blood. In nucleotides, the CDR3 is TGTGGCAGCAGTGATCAGCGGTGGGGGACTCGCTACGAGCAGTACTTC. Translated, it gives CGSSDQRWGTRYEQYF.